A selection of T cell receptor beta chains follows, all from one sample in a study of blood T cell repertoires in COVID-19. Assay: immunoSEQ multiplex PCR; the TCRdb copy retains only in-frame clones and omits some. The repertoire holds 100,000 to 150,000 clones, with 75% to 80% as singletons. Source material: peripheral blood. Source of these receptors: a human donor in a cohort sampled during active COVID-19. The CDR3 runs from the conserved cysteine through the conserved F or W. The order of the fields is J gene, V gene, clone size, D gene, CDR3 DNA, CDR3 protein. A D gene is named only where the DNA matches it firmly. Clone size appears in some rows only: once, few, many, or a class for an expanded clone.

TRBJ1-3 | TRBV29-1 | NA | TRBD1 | TGCAGCGCCCTCATTTCGGGGACAGAACGCTCTGGAAACACCATATATTTT | CSALISGTERSGNTIYF
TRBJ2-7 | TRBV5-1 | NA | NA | TGCGCCAGCAGCTTGGAGGGACTGGCCTACGAGCAGTACTTC | CASSLEGLAYEQYF
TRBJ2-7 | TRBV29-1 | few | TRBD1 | TGCAGCGCCCAAGGACAGGCCTACGAGCAGTACTTC | CSAQGQAYEQYF
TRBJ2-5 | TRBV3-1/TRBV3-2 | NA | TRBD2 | TGTGCCAGCAGCCAGTCCGGGACTAGCGGGAGAGAGACCCAGTACTTC | CASSQSGTSGRETQYF
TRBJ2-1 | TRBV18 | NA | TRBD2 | TGTGCCAGCTCACCATGGACAGGTACCGGGACTAGCCACAATGAGCAGTTCTTC | CASSPWTGTGTSHNEQFF
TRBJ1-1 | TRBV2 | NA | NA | TGTGCCAGCAGAGACAGCTTGAACACTGAAGCTTTCTTT | CASRDSLNTEAFF
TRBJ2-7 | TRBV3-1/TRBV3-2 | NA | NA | TGTGCCAGCAGCCAAGGAAGCGGGCCCTCCTACGAGCAGTACTTC | CASSQGSGPSYEQYF
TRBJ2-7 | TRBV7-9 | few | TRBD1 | TGTGCCAGCACCCGAGGTGACAGGGGCGGGGAGCAGTACTTC | CASTRGDRGGEQYF
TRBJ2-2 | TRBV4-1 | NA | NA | TGCGCCAGCAGCCAAGATCCTAGTCCCGGGGAGCTGTTTTTT | CASSQDPSPGELFF
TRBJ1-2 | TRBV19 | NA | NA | TGTGCCAGTAGTATAGATGTTTCGTTGTTCTATGGCTACACCTTC | CASSIDVSLFYGYTF
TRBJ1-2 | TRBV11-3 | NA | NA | TGTGCCAGCAGCTTAGGGGACTCTACTAACTATGGCTACACCTTC | CASSLGDSTNYGYTF
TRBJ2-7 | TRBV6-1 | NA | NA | TGTGCCAGCAGTGAAGTTCCTAGAAGGGGGGGCGAGCAGTACTTC | CASSEVPRRGGEQYF
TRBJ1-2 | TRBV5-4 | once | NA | TGTGCCAGCAGCTTGCCAGGGGTCTATGGCTACACCTTC | CASSLPGVYGYTF
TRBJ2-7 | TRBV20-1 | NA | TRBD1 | TGCAGTGCGAGTTTGGGACAGGGGGACTACGAGCAGTACTTC | CSASLGQGDYEQYF
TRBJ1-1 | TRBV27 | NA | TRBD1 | TGTGCCAGCAGTCCATCGACAGGGGACACTGAAGCTTTCTTT | CASSPSTGDTEAFF
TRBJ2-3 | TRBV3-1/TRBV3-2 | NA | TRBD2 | TGTGCCAGCAGCCACCTAGGGACTAGCGGGGGGGTGGGGGCAGATACGCAGTATTTT | CASSHLGTSGGVGADTQYF